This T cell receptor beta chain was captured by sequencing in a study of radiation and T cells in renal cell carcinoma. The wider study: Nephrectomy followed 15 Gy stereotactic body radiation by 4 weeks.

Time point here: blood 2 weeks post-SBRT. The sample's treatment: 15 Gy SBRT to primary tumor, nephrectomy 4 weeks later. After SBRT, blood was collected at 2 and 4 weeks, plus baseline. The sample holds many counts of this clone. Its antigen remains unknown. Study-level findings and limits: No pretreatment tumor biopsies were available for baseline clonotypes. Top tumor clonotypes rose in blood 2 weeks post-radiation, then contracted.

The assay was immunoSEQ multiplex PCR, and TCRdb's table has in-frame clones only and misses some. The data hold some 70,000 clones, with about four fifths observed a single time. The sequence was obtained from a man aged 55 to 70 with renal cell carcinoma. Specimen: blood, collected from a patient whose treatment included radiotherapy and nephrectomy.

CDR3 bases: TGTGCCAGCAGCTCCCTAGCGGGAGTATCCGGGGAGCTGTTTTTT. Translation: CASSSLAGVSGELFF. The rearrangement uses TRBV11-2 and TRBJ2-2; TRBD2 aligns across 10 bases. V shed 4 bases, J shed 6 bases, and the junction held 5 bases outside the gene matches. The CDR3 length is 15 residues. Germline-derived CDR1 and CDR2 are SGHAT and FQNNGV.